This TCR beta chain stems from a study of blood T cell repertoires in COVID-19. Study overall: PBMCs, B-cell-depleted T cells, or T cells provided the cDNA or gDNA that made up the material.

The germline V and J ends were trimmed by 4 bases and 0 bases, with 8 bases remaining between them. Germline lookup yields CDR1 SGHRS and CDR2 YFSETQ. The CDR3 covers 14 residues. Method: immunoSEQ multiplex PCR; TCRdb's copy keeps in-frame clones and lacks some. This table holds hundreds of thousands of clones, more than 85% found once. This clonotype was obtained from a man in his sixties with COVID-19, enrolled during active disease. The chain carries TRBV5-1 and TRBJ1-3; maybe TRBD1 (6 bases). The sequenced sample was peripheral blood. CDR3 coding DNA: TGCGCCAGCAGCCAACAGGGCTCTGGAAACACCATATATTTT. Translation gives CASSQQGSGNTIYF.